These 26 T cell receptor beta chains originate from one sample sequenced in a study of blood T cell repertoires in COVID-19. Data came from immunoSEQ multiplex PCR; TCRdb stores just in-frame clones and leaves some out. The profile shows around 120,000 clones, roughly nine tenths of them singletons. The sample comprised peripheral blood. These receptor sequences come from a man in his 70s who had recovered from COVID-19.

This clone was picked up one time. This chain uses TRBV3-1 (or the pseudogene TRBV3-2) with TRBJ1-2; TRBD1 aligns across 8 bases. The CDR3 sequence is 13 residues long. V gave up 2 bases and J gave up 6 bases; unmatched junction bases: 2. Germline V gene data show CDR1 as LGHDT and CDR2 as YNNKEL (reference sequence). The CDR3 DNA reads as TGTGCCAGCAGCCAATCAGGGGGCGATGGCTACACCTTC. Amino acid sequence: CASSQSGGDGYTF.

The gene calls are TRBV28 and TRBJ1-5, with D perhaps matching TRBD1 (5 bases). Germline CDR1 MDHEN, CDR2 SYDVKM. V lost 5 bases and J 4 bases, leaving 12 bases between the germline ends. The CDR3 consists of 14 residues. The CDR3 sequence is CASSRDSTNQPQHF. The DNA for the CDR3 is TGTGCCAGCAGTCGAGACAGCACTAATCAGCCCCAGCATTTT.

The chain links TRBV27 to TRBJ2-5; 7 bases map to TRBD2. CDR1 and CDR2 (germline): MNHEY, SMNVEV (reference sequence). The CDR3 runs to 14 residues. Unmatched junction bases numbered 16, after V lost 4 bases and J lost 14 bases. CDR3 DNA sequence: TGTGCCAGCAGTTCCCCCCCCCGTTCTAGCGGACATTACTTC. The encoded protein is CASSSPPRSSGHYF.

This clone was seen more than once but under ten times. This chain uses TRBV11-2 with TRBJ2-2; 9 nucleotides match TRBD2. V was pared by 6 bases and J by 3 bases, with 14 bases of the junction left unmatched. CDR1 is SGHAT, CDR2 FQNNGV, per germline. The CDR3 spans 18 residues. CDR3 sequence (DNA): TGTGCCAGCAGTCGTGGACTAGCGTTCACAGCAGACACCGGGGAGCTGTTTTTT. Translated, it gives CASSRGLAFTADTGELFF.

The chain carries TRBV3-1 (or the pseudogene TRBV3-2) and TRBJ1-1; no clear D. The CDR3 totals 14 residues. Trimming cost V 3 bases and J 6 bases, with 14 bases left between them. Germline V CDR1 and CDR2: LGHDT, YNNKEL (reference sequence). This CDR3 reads CASSHERWSPEAFF. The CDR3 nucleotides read TGTGCCAGCAGCCACGAGAGGTGGAGCCCTGAAGCTTTCTTT.

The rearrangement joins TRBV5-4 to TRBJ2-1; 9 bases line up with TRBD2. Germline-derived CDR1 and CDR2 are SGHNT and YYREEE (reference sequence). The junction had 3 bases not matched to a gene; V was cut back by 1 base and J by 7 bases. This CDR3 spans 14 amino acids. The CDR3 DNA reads TGTGCCAGCAGCTTGAGTCTAGCGGGGAATGAGCAGTTCTTC. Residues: CASSLSLAGNEQFF.

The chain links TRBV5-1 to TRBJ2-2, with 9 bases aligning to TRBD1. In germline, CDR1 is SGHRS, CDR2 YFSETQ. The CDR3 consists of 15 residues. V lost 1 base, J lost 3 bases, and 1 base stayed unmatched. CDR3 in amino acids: CASSLRTGDTGELFF. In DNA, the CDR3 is TGCGCCAGCAGCTTGAGGACAGGGGACACCGGGGAGCTGTTTTTT. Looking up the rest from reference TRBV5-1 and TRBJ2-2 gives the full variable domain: KAGVTQTPRYLIKTRGQQVTLSCSPISGHRSVSWYQQTPGQGLQFLFEYFSETQRNKGNFPGRFSGRQFSNSRSEMNVSTLELGDSALYLCASSLRTGDTGELFFGEGSRLTVL.

The CDR3 protein is CASSLFGRADTQYF. CDR3 sequence (DNA): TGCGCCAGCAGTCTTTTTGGTCGCGCAGATACGCAGTATTTT. The gene calls are TRBV5-1 and TRBJ2-3; no definite D call. Germline loops: CDR1 SGHRS, CDR2 YFSETQ. Trimming shortened V by 5 bases and J by 4 bases, and 14 bases separated the two germline ends. CDR3 length: 14 amino acids.

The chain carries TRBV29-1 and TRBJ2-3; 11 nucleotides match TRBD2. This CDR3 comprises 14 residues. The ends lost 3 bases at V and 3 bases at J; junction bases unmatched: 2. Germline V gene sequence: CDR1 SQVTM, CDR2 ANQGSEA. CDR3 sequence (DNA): TGCAGCGTTGAGCGACTAGCGGGAACAGATACGCAGTATTTT. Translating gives CSVERLAGTDTQYF.

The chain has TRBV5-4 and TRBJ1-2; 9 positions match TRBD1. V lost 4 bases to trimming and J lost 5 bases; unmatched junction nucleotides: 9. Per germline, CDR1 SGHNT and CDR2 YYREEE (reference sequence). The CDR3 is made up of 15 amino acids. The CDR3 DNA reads TGTGCCAGCAGCATGGGACAGGGAAGTCTTTATGGCTACACCTTC. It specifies CASSMGQGSLYGYTF.

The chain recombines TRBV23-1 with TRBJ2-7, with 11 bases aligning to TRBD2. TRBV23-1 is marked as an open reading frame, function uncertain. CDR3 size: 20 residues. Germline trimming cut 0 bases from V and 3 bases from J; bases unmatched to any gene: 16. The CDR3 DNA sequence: TGCGCCAGCAGTCAATCGAAGTGGGCTAGCGGGAGGAGAAACAACTACGAGCAGTACTTC. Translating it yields CASSQSKWASGRRNNYEQYF.

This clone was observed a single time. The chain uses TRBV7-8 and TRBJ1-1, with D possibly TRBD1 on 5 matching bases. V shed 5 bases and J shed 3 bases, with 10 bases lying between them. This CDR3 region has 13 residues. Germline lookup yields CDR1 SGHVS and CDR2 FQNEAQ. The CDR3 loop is CASSVAGDTEAFF. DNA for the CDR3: TGTGCCAGCAGCGTGGCGGGGGACACTGAAGCTTTCTTT.

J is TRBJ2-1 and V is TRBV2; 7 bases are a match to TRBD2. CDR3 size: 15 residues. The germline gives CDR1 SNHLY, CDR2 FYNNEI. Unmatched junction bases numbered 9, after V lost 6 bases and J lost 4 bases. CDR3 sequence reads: CASSLRLAEYNEQFF. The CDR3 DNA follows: TGTGCCAGCAGCCTTAGACTAGCTGAATACAATGAGCAGTTCTTC.

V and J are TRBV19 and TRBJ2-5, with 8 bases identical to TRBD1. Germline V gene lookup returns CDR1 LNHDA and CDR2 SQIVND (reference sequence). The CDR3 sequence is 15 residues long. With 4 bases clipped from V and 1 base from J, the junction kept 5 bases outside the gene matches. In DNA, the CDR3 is TGTGCCAGTAGTAGAGGGACAGGCGGCCAAGAGACCCAGTACTTC. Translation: CASSRGTGGQETQYF.

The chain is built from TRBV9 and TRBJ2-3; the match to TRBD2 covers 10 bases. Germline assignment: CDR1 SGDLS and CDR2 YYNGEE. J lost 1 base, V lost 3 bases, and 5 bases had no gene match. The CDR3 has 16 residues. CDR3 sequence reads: CASSAHGLAGTDTQYF. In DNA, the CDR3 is TGTGCCAGCAGCGCACATGGACTAGCGGGCACAGATACGCAGTATTTT.

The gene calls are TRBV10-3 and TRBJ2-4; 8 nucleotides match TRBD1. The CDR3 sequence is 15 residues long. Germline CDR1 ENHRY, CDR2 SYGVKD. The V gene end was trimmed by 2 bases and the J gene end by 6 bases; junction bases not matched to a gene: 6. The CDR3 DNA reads TGTGCCATCAGTGAGACAGGGGGGTTAGGAAACATTCAGTACTTC. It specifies CAISETGGLGNIQYF.

CDR3 sequence (DNA): TGTGCCATCAGTGAGTCGTTCGGGACAGGGGGCCGCGAGACCCAGTACTTC. Translating it yields CAISESFGTGGRETQYF. The chain has TRBV10-3 and TRBJ2-5; 12 bases align to TRBD1. The CDR3 spans 17 residues. Per the germline V gene, CDR1 is ENHRY and CDR2 is SYGVKD. The junction had 7 bases not matched to a gene; V was cut back by 0 bases and J by 5 bases.

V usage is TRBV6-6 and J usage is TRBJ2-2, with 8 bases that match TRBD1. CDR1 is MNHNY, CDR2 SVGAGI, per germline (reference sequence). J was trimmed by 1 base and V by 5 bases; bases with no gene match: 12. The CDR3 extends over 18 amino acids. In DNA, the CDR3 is TGTGCCAGCAGTCCCCGGCGGCCGGGACAGGAGAACACCGGGGAGCTGTTTTTT. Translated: CASSPRRPGQENTGELFF.

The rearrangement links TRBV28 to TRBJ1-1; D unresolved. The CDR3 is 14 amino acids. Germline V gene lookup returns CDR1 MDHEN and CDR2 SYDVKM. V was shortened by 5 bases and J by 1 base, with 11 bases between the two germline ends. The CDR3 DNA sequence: TGTGCCAGCAGTCCCCCGGCGGGGAACACTGAAGCTTTCTTT. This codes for CASSPPAGNTEAFF.

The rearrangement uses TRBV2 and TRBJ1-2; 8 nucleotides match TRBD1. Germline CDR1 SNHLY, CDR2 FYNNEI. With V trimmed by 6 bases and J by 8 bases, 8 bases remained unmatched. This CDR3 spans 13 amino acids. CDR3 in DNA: TGTGCCAGCAGCCCGGGACAGGCGCGGGGCTACACCTTC. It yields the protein CASSPGQARGYTF.

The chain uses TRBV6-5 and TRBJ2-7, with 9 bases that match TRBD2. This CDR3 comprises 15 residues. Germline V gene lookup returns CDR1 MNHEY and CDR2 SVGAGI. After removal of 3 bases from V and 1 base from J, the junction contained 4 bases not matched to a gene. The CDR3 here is CASSYSSGTSYEQYF. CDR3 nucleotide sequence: TGTGCCAGCAGTTATTCTAGCGGGACATCCTACGAGCAGTACTTC.

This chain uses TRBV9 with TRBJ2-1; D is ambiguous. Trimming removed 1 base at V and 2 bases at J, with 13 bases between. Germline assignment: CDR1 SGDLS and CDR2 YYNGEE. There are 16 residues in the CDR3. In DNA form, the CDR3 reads TGTGCCAGCAGCGTATTGTCCCTATCCCCCTACAATGAGCAGTTCTTC. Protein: CASSVLSLSPYNEQFF.

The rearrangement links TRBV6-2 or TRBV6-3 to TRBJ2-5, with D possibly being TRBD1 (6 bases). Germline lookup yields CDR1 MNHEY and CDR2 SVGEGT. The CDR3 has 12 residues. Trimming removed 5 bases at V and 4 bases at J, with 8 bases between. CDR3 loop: CASSVGGETQYF. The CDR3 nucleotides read TGTGCCAGCAGTGTAGGGGGAGAGACCCAGTACTTC.

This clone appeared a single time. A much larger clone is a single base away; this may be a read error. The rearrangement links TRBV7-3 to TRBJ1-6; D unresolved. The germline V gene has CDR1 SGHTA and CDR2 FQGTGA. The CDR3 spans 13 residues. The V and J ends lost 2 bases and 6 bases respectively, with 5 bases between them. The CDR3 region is CASSLDTNSPLHF. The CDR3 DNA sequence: TGTGCCAGCAGCTTAGACACTAATTCACCCCTCCACTTT.

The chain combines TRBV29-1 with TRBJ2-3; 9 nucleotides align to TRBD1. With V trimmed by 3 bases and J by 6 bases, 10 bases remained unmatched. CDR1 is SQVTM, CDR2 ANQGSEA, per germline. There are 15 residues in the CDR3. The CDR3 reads CSVERGTGLTDTQYF. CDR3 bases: TGCAGCGTTGAGCGGGGGACAGGGCTGACGGATACGCAGTATTTT.

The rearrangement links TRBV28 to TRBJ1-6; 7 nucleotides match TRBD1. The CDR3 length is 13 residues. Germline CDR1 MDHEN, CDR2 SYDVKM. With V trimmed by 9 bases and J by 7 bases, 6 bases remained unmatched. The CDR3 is CASLDRVNSPLHF. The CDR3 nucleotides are TGTGCCAGTCTCGACAGGGTGAATTCACCCCTCCACTTT.